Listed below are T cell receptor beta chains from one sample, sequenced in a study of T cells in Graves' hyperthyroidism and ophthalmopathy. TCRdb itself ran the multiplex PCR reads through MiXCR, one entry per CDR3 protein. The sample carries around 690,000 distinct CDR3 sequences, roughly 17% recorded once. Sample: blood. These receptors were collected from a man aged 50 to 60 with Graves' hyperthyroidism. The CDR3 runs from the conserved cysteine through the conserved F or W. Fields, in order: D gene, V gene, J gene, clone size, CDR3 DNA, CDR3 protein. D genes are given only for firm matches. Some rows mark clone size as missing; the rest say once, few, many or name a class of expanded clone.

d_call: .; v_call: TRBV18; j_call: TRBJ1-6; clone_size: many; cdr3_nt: TGTGCCAGCTCACCATTGCCGAGGGGCAGTAATTCACCCCTCCACTTT; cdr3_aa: CASSPLPRGSNSPLHF
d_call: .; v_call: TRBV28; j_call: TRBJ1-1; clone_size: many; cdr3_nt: TGTGCCAGCAGTTTAAGTTCAGATCTGAACACTGAAGCTTTCTTT; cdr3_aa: CASSLSSDLNTEAFF
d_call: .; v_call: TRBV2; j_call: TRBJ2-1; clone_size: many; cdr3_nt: TGTGCCAGCAGTGAATGGAACGGGAGCTATGAGCAGTTCTTC; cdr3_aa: CASSEWNGSYEQFF
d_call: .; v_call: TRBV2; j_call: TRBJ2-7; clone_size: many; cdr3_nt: TGTGCCAGCAGACCCGGCGGTGGGAGCTCCTACGAGCAGTACTTC; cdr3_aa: CASRPGGGSSYEQYF
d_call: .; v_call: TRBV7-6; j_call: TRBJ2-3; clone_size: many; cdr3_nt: TGTGCCAGCAGTGCGACATCTAGCACAGATACGCAGTATTTT; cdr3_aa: CASSATSSTDTQYF
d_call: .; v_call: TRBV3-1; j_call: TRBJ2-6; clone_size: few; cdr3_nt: TGTGCCAGCCGCGAGACCTCTGGGGCCAACGTCCTGACTTTC; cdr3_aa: CASRETSGANVLTF
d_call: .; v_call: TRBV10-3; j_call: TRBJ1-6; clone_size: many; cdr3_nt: TGTGCCATCAGTGAGTTCCTTCTAGACAATAATTCACCCCTCCACTTT; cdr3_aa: CAISEFLLDNNSPLHF
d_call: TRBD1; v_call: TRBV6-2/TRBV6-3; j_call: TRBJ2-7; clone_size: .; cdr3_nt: TGTGCCAGCAGTTACCGTTGGGACAGGGTCAGCTCCTACGAGCAGTACTTC; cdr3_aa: CASSYRWDRVSSYEQYF
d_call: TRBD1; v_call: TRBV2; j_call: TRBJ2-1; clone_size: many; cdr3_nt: TGTGCCAGCAGTGAGGGTGCAGGGGGCTCCTACAATGAGCAGTTCTTC; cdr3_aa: CASSEGAGGSYNEQFF
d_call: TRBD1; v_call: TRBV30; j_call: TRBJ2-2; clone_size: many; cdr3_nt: TGTGCCTGGAGCCGGGACAGTTACACCGGGGAGCTGTTTTTT; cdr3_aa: CAWSRDSYTGELFF
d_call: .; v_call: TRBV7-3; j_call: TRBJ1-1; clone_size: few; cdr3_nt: TGTGCCAGCAGCCGACTGGATGCGGGCACTGAAGCTTTCTTT; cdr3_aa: CASSRLDAGTEAFF
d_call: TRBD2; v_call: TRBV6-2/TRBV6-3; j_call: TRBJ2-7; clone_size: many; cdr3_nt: TGTGCCAGCAGTCCTGGACTAGCGGGAACGGGGGAGCAGTACTTC; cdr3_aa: CASSPGLAGTGEQYF
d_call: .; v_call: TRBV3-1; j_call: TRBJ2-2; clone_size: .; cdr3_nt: TGTGCCAGCAGCCAAGATCGTAGCGGGGAGCTGTTTTTT; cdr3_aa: CASSQDRSGELFF
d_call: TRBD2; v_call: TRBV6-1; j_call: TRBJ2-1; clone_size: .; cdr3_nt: TGTGCCAGCAGTGCGACTAGCCATGAGCAGTTCTTC; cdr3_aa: CASSATSHEQFF
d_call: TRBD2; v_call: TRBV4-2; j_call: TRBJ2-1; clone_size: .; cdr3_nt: TGTGCCAGCAGTATGCCGGGACTAGCGGAGAGCTCCTACAATGAGCAGTTCTTC; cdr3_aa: CASSMPGLAESSYNEQFF
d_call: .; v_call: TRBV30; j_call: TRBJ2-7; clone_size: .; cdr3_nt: TGTGCCTGGAGTGTAGGGGGTAACGACGAGCAGTACTTC; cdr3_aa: CAWSVGGNDEQYF
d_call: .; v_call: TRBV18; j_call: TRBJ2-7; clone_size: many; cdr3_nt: TGTGCCAGCTCACTCCCGGACACTCTCTACGAGCAGTACTTC; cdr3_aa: CASSLPDTLYEQYF
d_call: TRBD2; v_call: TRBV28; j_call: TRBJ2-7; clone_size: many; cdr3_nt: TGTGCCAGCAGTTTGAAGGTAGCGGGAGGGGTATTTTACGAGCAGTACTTC; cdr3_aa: CASSLKVAGGVFYEQYF
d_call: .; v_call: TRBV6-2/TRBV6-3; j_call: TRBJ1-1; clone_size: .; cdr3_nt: TGTGCCAGCAGTTACTCGTTCGAAGCTTTCTTT; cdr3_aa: CASSYSFEAFF
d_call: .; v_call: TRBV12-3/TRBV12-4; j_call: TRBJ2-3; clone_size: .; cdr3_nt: TGTGCCAGCAAATGGCTAGCGATGGATACGCAGTATTTT; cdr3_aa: CASKWLAMDTQYF
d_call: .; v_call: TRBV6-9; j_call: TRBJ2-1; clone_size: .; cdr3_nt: TGTGCCAGCAGTTACCGACTCGACTCCTACAATGAGCAGCTCTTC; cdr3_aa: CASSYRLDSYNEQLF
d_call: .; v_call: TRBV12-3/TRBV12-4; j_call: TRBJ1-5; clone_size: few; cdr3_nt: TGTGCCAGCAGTTTATCTCTTGACAGAAGGAATAGCAATCAGCCCCAGCATTTT; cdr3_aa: CASSLSLDRRNSNQPQHF
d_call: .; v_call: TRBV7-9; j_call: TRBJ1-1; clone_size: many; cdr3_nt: TGTGCCAGCAGCTTAGTCAAAGGTCCGGGAACTGAAGCTTTCTTT; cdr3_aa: CASSLVKGPGTEAFF
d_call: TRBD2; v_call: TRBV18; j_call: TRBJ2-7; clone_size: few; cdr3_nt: TGTGCCAGCTCACGGCGGGAGGGCGTCTACGAGCAGTACTTC; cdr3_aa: CASSRREGVYEQYF
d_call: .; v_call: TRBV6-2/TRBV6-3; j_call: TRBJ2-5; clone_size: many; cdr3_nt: TGTGCCAGCAGTTACTCGACTTCTCAGCGGGAGACCCAGTACTTC; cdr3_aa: CASSYSTSQRETQYF
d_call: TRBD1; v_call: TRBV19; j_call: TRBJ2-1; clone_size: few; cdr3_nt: TGTGCCAGTAGGAATCAGGGGGCCGCCTCCTACAATGAGCAGTTCTTC; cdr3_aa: CASRNQGAASYNEQFF
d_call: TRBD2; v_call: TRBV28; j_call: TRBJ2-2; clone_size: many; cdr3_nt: TGTGCCAGCTTAACTAGCGTCCCCGGGGAGCTGTTTTTT; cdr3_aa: CASLTSVPGELFF
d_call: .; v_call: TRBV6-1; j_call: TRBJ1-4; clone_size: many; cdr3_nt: TGTGCCAGCAGATCCGGTGAAAAACTGTTTTTT; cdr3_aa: CASRSGEKLFF
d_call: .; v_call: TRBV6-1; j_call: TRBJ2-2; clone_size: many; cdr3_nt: TGTGCCAGCAGTGAAGCGTGGTCCGGGGAGCTGTTTTTT; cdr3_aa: CASSEAWSGELFF
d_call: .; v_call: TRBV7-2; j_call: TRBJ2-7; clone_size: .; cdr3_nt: TGTGCCAGCAGCTCAAGACTAGATCTCTACGAGCAGTACTTC; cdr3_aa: CASSSRLDLYEQYF
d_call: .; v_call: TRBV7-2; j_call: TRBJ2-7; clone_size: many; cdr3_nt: TGTGCCAGCAGCCCGACCGGGACTTCATTCTCCTACGAGCAGTACTTC; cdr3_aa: CASSPTGTSFSYEQYF
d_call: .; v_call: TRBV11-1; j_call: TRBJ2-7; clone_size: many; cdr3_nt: TGTGCCAGCAGCCCCAAGAGCGGTTCGACCTACGAGCAGTACTTC; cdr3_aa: CASSPKSGSTYEQYF
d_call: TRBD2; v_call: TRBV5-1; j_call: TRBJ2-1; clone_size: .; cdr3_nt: TGCGCCAGCAGATCCGGGTCTTATGGCGCGGGAGGGAGGATGAATGAGCAGTTCTTC; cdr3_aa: CASRSGSYGAGGRMNEQFF
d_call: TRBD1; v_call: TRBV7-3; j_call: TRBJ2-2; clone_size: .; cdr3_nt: TGTGCCAGCAGCGCCCGGACAGGGAACGGGGAGCTGTTTTTT; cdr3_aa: CASSARTGNGELFF
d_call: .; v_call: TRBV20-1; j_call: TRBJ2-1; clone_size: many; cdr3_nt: TGCAGTGTCCCGGGACGCCTTGGAGATGAGCAGTTCTTC; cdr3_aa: CSVPGRLGDEQFF
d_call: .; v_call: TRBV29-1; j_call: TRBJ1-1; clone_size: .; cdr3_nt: TGCAGCGTTGGATACGGGGAGAACACTGAAGCTTTCTTT; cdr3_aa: CSVGYGENTEAFF
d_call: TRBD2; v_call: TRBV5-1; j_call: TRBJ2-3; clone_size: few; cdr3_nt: TGCGCCAGCAGCTTGTCGTCCGGGACTAGCGCATCCACAGATACGCAGTATTTT; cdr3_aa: CASSLSSGTSASTDTQYF
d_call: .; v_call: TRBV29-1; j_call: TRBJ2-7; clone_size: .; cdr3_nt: TGCAGCGTTGACGCGGGTTACGAGCAGTACTTC; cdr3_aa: CSVDAGYEQYF
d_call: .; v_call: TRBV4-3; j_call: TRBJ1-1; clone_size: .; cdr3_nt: TGCGCCAGCAGCCAAGGAGCAGGGTTGATGAACACTGAAGCTTTCTTT; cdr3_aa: CASSQGAGLMNTEAFF
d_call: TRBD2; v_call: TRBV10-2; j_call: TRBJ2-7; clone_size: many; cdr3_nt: TGCGCCAGCAGTGAAGGTCTAGCGGGAGGCCACGAGCAGTACTTC; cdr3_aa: CASSEGLAGGHEQYF
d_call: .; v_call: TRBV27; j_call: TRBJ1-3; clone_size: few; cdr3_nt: TGTGCCAGCAGTCCCCTCAGGAATCTTGGAAACACCATATATTTT; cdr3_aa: CASSPLRNLGNTIYF